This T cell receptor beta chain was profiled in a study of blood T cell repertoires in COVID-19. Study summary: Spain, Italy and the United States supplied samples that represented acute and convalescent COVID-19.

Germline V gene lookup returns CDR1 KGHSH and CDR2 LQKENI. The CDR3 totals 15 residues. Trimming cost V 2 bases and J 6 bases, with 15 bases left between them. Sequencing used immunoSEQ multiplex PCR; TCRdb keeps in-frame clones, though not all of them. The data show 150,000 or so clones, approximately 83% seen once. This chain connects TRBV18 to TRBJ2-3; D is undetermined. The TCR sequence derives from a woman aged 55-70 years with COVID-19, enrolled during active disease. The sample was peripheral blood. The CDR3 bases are TGTGCCAGCTCACCAAAGTTGGGTAGCCTCGATACGCAGTATTTT. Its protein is CASSPKLGSLDTQYF.